This entry concerns a single TCR beta chain. Measured with immunoSEQ multiplex PCR; TCRdb has only the in-frame clones, and not every one. The sample has around 300,000 clones, 89% seen once; the top ten hold about 1.7%. This entry belongs to a study of blood T cell repertoires in COVID-19. As for the study in general: Samples representing acute and convalescent COVID-19 were sourced from the United States, Italy and Spain.

Two negative PCRs, clearance, or symptom resolution were required of recovered Cohort 3 donors. CDR1 and CDR2 from the germline V gene are SGHTA and FQGTGA. This CDR3 is 19 amino acids long. V lost 1 base to trimming and J lost 2 bases; unmatched junction nucleotides: 11. V usage is TRBV7-3 and J usage is TRBJ2-1; 10 bases fit TRBD2. Sequencing input: PBMCs or T cells enriched from blood (not recorded which). This TCR derives from a woman in her forties who had recovered from COVID-19. The CDR3 region is CASSLNPRLAGATYNEQFF. CDR3 in DNA: TGTGCCAGCAGCTTAAACCCCCGGCTAGCGGGAGCAACCTACAATGAGCAGTTCTTC. The whole variable domain, filled in from reference TRBV7-3 and TRBJ2-1, reads GAGVSQTPSNKVTEKGKYVELRCDPISGHTALYWYRQSLGQGPEFLIYFQGTGAADDSGLPNDRFFAVRPEGSVSTLKIQRTERGDSAVYLCASSLNPRLAGATYNEQFFGPGTRLTVL.